This is a list of T cell receptor beta chains from one sample in a study of control samples from healthy donors and cancer patients. The data were produced by immunoSEQ multiplex PCR, yet TCRdb's version contains in-frame clones alone and is incomplete. The sample records about 100,000 clones, roughly 89% being singletons. Sequencing was performed on blood. The receptor source for this set is a man aged 30 to 45 in good health. The CDR3 runs from the conserved cysteine through the conserved F or W. D genes are given only for firm matches. Clone size, where shown, is once, few, many, or a class for clones that have expanded.

19,TRBV6-1,TRBJ1-6,-,once,CASSEAIFRLSSYNSPLHF,TGTGCCAGCAGTGAAGCTATATTTAGGCTGAGCTCCTATAATTCACCCCTCCACTTT
12,TRBV4-1,TRBJ2-1,-,-,CASSFLEGEQFF,TGCGCCAGCAGCTTCTTAGAGGGTGAGCAGTTCTTC
13,TRBV9,TRBJ1-2,-,few,CASSTLPDYGYTF,TGTGCCAGCAGTACACTCCCTGACTATGGCTACACCTTC
20,TRBV21-1,TRBJ1-4,-,-,CASSKSLAGGFCSGNEKLFF,TGTGCCAGCAGCAAATCTTTGGCAGGGGGCTTTTGTAGTGGTAATGAAAAACTGTTTTTT
15,TRBV6-5,TRBJ2-7,-,once,CASSPNPGPPYEQYF,TGTGCCAGCAGTCCCAACCCGGGACCCCCCTACGAGCAGTACTTC
17,TRBV5-6,TRBJ1-2,TRBD1,few,CASSLPTGGDSDYGYTF,TGTGCCAGCAGCTTGCCGACAGGGGGCGATTCAGACTATGGCTACACCTTC
17,TRBV7-8,TRBJ1-6,TRBD1,few,CASSLGGQSSYNSPLHF,TGTGCCAGCAGCTTAGGGGGACAGTCCTCCTATAATTCACCCCTCCACTTT
17,TRBV10-3,TRBJ1-5,-,-,CAISESSSFGVNQPQHF,TGTGCCATCAGTGAGTCCAGCTCGTTCGGGGTCAATCAGCCCCAGCATTTT
14,TRBV14,TRBJ2-7,-,-,CASSQGHLSYEQYF,TGTGCCAGCAGCCAAGGCCATCTCTCCTACGAGCAGTACTTC
13,TRBV5-6,TRBJ1-2,TRBD1,-,CASSRDRNYGYTF,TGTGCCAGCAGTCGGGACAGGAACTATGGCTACACCTTC